The clone carrying this TCR beta chain has just a few counts. This sample is drawn from a study of blood T cells in healthy people across ages. This CDR3 comprises 17 residues. V dropped 4 bases and J dropped 0 bases, with 19 bases sitting between them. The germline V gene encodes CDR1 DFQATT and CDR2 SNEGSKA (reference sequence). Staff drew 9 to 10 milliliters of peripheral blood from each donor. The authors ran a second PCR of about 7 to 12 cycles using a sample-barcoded 5' primer and a J-beta primer mix. Tags on each cDNA molecule came from a template-switch adaptor with 12 random nucleotides. TCRdb re-called the 5' RACE reads with MiXCR, one entry per CDR3 protein. The table lists 800,000 to 1,300,000 distinct CDR3 sequences, 25% of them singletons, with 0.75% in the top ten. These data were likewise used in another study, on T cells of mothers and their children.

The sample consisted of blood. The chain is built from TRBV20-1 and TRBJ2-1, with D maybe TRBD2 (6 bases). This receptor was identified in a girl aged 2-10 years in good health. The CDR3 region is CSATAPGLPSSYNEQFF. DNA of the CDR3: TGCAGTGCTACAGCCCCGGGACTCCCAAGCTCCTACAATGAGCAGTTCTTC.